This TCR beta chain was observed in a study of cytomegalovirus exposure and HLA in healthy donors. Points from the study as a whole: In a later analysis, a missense DCLRE1C variant was linked to TCR beta V- and J-gene trimming. The classifier reportedly diagnosed cytomegalovirus status with high specificity and sensitivity.

Researchers ran the PCR with 60 Vbeta and 13 Jbeta primers. TCRdb keeps only in-frame clones here, not all; method: immunoSEQ multiplex PCR. Of roughly 100,000 clones in the sample, roughly 79% are singletons; the top ten hold 5.8%. At sampling all donors were nominally healthy, likely with unrecorded immune exposures. CDR3 length: 17 amino acids. V lost 3 bases, J lost 1 base, and 18 bases lay in between. CDR1 and CDR2 from the germline V gene are KGHSH and LQKENI. As for this clone: Its antigen is undetermined.

What was sequenced was PBMCs. The TCR originated in a man aged 55 to 70 in good health and CMV-seropositive. This chain uses TRBV18 with TRBJ1-1, with D perhaps TRBD1 (5 bases). CDR3 in DNA: TGTGCCAGCTCACCCTACCCGCAGGGTTCAGGGAACACTGAAGCTTTCTTT. It specifies CASSPYPQGSGNTEAFF.